This TCR beta chain is from a study of human CD8 memory T cell subsets. The TSTEM subset meant CD8+ memory cells that were CCR7+, PD-1- and TIGIT-. Negative magnetic selection enriched total CD8+ T cells. Libraries for TCR beta were constructed using UMI-labeled 5' RACE. TCRdb re-called the 5' RACE reads, yielding one record per CDR3 amino acid sequence without DNA. This sample's table has 9,900 or so distinct CDR3 sequences. The germline V gene encodes CDR1 LGHNA and CDR2 YNFKEQ. The CDR3 contains 17 residues. V and J are TRBV4-2 and TRBJ2-7; TCRdb outputs TRBD2, but without DNA this stays unchecked. Sequences were obtained from CD8+ stem-like memory T cells (TSCM and TCM) sorted from PBMCs. Regarding subset: stem-like memory CD8 T cells (TSTEM), CCR7+ PD-1- TIGIT-. The sequence was obtained from a human donor in good health. Here the CDR3 reads CASSQETSGGAAYEQYF.